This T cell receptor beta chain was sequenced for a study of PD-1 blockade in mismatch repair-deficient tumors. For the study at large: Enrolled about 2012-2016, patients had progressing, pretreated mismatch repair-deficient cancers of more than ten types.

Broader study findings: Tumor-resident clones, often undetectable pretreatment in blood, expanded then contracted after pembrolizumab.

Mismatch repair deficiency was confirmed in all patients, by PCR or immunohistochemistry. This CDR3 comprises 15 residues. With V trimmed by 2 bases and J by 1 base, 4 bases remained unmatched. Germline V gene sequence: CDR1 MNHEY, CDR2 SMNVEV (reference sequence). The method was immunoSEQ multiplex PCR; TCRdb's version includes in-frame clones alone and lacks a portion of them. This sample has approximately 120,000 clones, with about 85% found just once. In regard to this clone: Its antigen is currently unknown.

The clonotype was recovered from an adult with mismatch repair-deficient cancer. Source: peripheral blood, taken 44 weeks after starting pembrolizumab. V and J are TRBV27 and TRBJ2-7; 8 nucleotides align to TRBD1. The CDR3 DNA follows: TGTGCCAGCAGTTTAGCACGGACAGGGTCCTACGAGCAGTACTTC. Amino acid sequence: CASSLARTGSYEQYF.